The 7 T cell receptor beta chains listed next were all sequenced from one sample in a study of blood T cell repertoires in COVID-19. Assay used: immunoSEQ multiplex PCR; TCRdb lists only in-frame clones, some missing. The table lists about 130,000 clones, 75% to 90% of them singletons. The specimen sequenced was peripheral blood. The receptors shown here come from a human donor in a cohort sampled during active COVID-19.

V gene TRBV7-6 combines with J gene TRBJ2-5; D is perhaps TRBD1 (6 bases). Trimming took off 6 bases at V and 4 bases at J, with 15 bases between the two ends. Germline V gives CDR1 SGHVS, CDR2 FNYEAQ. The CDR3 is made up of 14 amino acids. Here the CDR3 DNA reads TGTGCCAGCAGTGCAAGGGGGTTAGGAGAGACCCAGTACTTC. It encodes CASSARGLGETQYF.

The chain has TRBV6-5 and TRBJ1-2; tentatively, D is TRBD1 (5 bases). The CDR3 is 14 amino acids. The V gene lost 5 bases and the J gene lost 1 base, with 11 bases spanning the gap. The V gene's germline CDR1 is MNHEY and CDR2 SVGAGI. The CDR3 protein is CASSPGGRNYGYTF. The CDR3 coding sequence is TGTGCCAGCAGTCCGGGGGGTCGTAACTATGGCTACACCTTC.

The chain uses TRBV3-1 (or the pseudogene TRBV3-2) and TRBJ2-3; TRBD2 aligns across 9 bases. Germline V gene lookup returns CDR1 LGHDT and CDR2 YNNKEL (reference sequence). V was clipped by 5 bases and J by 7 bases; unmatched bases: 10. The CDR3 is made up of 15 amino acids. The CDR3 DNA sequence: TGTGCCAGCAGCTATGGAGCGGGGGGCCCTTATACGCAGTATTTT. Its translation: CASSYGAGGPYTQYF.

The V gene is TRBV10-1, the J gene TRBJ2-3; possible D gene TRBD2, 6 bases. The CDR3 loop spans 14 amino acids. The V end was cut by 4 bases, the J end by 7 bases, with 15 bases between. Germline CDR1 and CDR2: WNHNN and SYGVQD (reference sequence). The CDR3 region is CASSAEGRGNTQYF. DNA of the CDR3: TGCGCCAGCAGTGCGGAGGGCCGGGGGAATACGCAGTATTTT.

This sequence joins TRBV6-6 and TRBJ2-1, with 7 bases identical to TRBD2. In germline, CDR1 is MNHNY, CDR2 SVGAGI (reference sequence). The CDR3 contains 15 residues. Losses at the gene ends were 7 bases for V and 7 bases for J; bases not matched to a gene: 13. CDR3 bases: TGTGCCAGCACCCTGGTTGGCGGGAGAGAAAATGAGCAGTTCTTC. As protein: CASTLVGGRENEQFF.

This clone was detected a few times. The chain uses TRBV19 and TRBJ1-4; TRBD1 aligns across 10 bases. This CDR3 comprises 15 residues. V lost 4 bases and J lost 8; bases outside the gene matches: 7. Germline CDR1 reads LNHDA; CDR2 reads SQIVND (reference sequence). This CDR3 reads CASSTAGTGDEKLFF. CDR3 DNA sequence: TGTGCCAGTAGTACAGCCGGGACAGGGGACGAAAAACTGTTTTTT.

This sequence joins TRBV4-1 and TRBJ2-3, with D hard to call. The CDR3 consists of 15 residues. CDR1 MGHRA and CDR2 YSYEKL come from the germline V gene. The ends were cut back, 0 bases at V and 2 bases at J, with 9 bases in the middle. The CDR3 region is CASSQDRSHTDTQYF. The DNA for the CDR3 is TGCGCCAGCAGCCAAGATCGATCACACACAGATACGCAGTATTTT.